This TCR beta chain came from a study of cytomegalovirus exposure and HLA in healthy donors (TCRdb year 2017). Some background on the complete study: In an earlier analysis of roughly 500 of the donors, about 270 Gb of sequence data and just under 120 million unique TCR beta sequences from roughly 190 million T cells were reported. Roughly 300 gigabases of sequencing data and around 90 million unique TCR sequences made up an early release that covered approximately 700 HLA-typed donors. Of the roughly 400 genotyped donors, 65% to 90% fell in the genetic ancestry cluster associated with self-reported Caucasian donors. The study was designed to test whether signatures of past pathogen exposure could be identified by cataloging public T cell receptors. Using immunosequencing, the study profiled T cell repertoires from roughly 650 subjects and related those repertoires to cytomegalovirus serostatus. A separate validation cohort of 100 to 150 different subjects was used in addition to the approximately 640-subject first cohort. To predict cytomegalovirus infection status, the study brought together high-throughput TCR immunosequencing, statistical association of individual TCRs with disease status, and machine learning. A later analysis re-analyzed previously published TCR beta repertoires from 600 to 850 donors and added high-resolution HLA genotyping to study TCR occurrence patterns. The later analysis used no new phenotypic data to find candidate immune exposures, relying instead on TCR beta sequences and their occurrence across donors. An earlier analysis of 500 to 750 of the donors applied high-throughput TCR beta sequencing to assess whether each TCR beta V gene segment acted as functional or pseudogenic. Donor age, sex, ethnicity and CMV serostatus were collected together with the repertoire data. In a later genetic analysis, genome-wide SNP genotypes for about three fifths of the roughly 670 donors were used, and that subset was treated as a discovery cohort. All discovery cohort repertoires had been generated on a single sequencing platform. HLA typing included class I and class II loci at four-digit resolution. Typing coverage differed by locus: A, B, C, DRB1 and DQB1 were typed in about 629-640 donors, DQA1 in approximately 520, DPA1 in 606, and DPB1 in 472. Roughly 5 DR-DQ haplotypes were handled as single units for association and clustering, since linkage in the cohort was strong. On average, roughly 250,000 unique TCR beta nucleotide sequences were sequenced per donor among several hundred genotyped donors of the cohort, with about 19% of those sequences being non-productive.

Paper-wide results and their limitations: An earlier analysis of approximately 540 of the donors showed that most TCR beta V segments appeared in productive rearrangements either about 90% or about 30% of the time, which broadly matched IMGT annotations. Strong co-occurrence of HLA alleles, especially DR and DQ, made assigning TCR associations to individual alleles difficult. A cluster of highly shared sequence variants was judged likely to represent a technical artifact of the sequencing pipeline. In a later analysis, most CMV-associated TCR beta chains were found to appear HLA-restricted, with HLA associations seemingly driven largely by CMV exposure. A total of fewer than 200 TCR beta chains were listed by the study as associated with cytomegalovirus. Three of the identified cytomegalovirus-associated TCR beta chains were confirmed in vitro to be specific for cytomegalovirus antigens. Because HLA typing was missing for some donors at each locus, association tests included only the typed subset. Linkage disequilibrium might explain the correlated functional status among segregating V segments, but an unknown experimental factor could not be excluded. In this cohort, only TCR beta chains were sequenced, and detectable features were limited by the absence of alpha or paired-chain data. Compared with equally common non-associated chains, HLA-associated TCR beta chains in a later analysis were more clonally expanded and had lower generation probabilities. Because the 87-base-pair reads could not distinguish some IMGT-functional V segments, including TRBV6-2 and TRBV6-3, those segments were excluded. Because counts were too low, 15 to 20 rarely observed V segments, including chromosome 9 orphons, were excluded from the earlier analysis of roughly 580 of the donors. A later genetic analysis reported fewer N-insertions in productive TCRs among donors in an Asian-associated ancestry cluster than the roughly 620-donor mean. The authors suggested that the approach could potentially be extended to other disease states and immunological phenotypes. Most TCR sequences were seen in very few donors, while some public TCRs were found in many individuals. In a later analysis, TCR association rates were found to vary across HLA loci, with the most associated TCRs seen for DRB1 alleles and the fewest for HLA-C alleles. A further reported finding was that TCR beta sequences accurately predicted the HLA-A and HLA-B alleles for most subjects in the first cohort. A later analysis associated about 16,000 TCR beta sequences with specific HLA alleles at a false discovery rate of 0.05. An association between a missense DCLRE1C variant and V-gene and J-gene trimming of TCR beta chains was found in a later genetic analysis and replicated in an independent cohort. Cytomegalovirus status was reported to be diagnosed by the classifier with high specificity and sensitivity in both the original and validation cohorts. Presence/absence analyses assumed roughly uniform sequencing depth across donors, an assumption that may not hold. According to a later analysis, parvovirus B19, influenza, CMV and Epstein-Barr virus appeared linked to several top co-occurrence clusters. Immune exposure information for the cohort was limited to CMV serostatus.

The library came from the immunoSEQ multiplex PCR assay. For the multiplex PCR, a mixture combining 60 forward primers for TCR Vbeta segments and 13 reverse primers for TCR Jbeta segments was used. Amplification of the CDR3 region of rearranged TCR beta genes was performed with a multiplex PCR assay on genomic DNA. The Illumina HiSeq System was used to sequence the amplified TCR beta libraries as 87-base-pair reads. Under the source paper's analysis protocol: In a later analysis, tens of millions of unique TCR beta chains were counted across the approximately 640 repertoires, and about 9.9 million of these chains were shared by at least two donors. Raw reads were error-corrected and collapsed into unique sequences with a nearest-neighbor algorithm that merged closely related sequences to remove PCR and sequencing errors. To assign V, D and J gene segments, CDR3 sequences were aligned to IMGT reference sequences. For a sequence to be retained, a match of at least six nucleotides to both a V gene segment and a J gene segment was required. Rearrangements were called productive when the CDR3 lacked stop codons and stayed in frame with V and J; all others were non-productive. Following IMGT convention, CDR3 was defined as the stretch from the second conserved V-encoded cysteine up to the conserved J-encoded phenylalanine. The earlier analysis of approximately 500 of the donors excluded sequences that lacked an unambiguous match to a single V gene segment. An earlier analysis of 550 to 650 of the donors classified V segments as functional when productive rearrangements were above 56.7% and as segregating when the standard deviation between donors was above 5%. A statistical classification framework was built to diagnose cytomegalovirus status from the catalog of TCR beta chain sequences. A later analysis assigned V and J genes by comparing TCR nucleotide sequences with IMGT/GENE-DB human TR gene sequences. Using the TCRdist pipeline, a later analysis assigned CDR3 sequences along with most-parsimonious VDJ recombination scenarios. In a later analysis, every TCR beta chain was defined by the combination of its CDR3 amino acid sequence and its V-gene family, and reads without a unique V-gene family were dropped. As a way to deal with suspected cross-contamination and a sequencing artifact, a later analysis dropped under 600 nucleotide sequences that were highly shared and had low generation probability. For each public chain, a later analysis derived a clonal expansion index from normalized ranks of inferred template counts within each repertoire. Generation probabilities in a later analysis came from a VDJ recombination model fitted to out-of-frame rearrangements, and those results were checked against IGoR. In a later analysis, TCR-TCR, TCR-HLA and TCR-CMV co-occurrence was scored with hypergeometric tests, and a repertoire-size bias correction was applied to TCR pairs. A later analysis estimated false discovery rates by permuting HLA or CMV assignments 20 times. In a later analysis, co-occurring TCRs were grouped using DBSCAN, with TCRdist sequence similarity added in when clustering inside HLA-allele-positive subsets. Co-occurrence clustering excluded repertoires with fewer than 30,000 or more than 120,000 public chains, plus five with anomalous nucleotide sharing. TCRdb mirrors the immuneACCESS table, restricted to in-frame sequences. Some clones are absent from its copies; in checked studies, under half trace to an unresolved V gene, and the reason for the others is unknown. The V and J calls and clone size are taken from that table; D and trimming were inferred from the DNA. This sample is represented by about 180,000 clones; roughly 77% of them were singletons. 1.5% to 2% of the sample comes from the top ten.

This clone was detected a few times. Its recognized antigen is unknown. No much larger clonotype is one base removed from it; base qualities were not supplied. In total, roughly 710 healthy bone marrow donors made up the cohort. All cohort members were sampled while nominally healthy, although unrecorded immune exposures were likely present. The donor tested CMV seronegative and was one of the 352 seronegative cohort members. A peripheral blood sample was provided by each donor, and peripheral blood mononuclear cells were used for TCR beta sequencing. Genomic DNA extraction from the blood cell samples was performed with the Qiagen DNeasy Blood Extraction Kit. The germline V gene supplies CDR1 SGHTS and CDR2 YDEGEE. Here V drops 4 bases and J drops 0 bases, and the junction holds 9 bases not matched to any gene. Taken from cysteine to phenylalanine, the CDR3 has 16 residues. The DNA shown is the 48-base CDR3, in frame from base 1.

The TCR originated in a woman in her 30s in good health and CMV-seronegative. Input material: PBMCs. The chain joins TRBV5-8 to TRBJ1-1, with 7 central nucleotides matching TRBD1. At the DNA level, the sequence is TGTGCCAGCAGCCCGGGTAGGGGGCGGGTGAACACTGAAGCTTTCTTT. Its translation reads: CASSPGRGRVNTEAFF.